The TCR beta chain described here comes from a study of blood T cell repertoires in COVID-19. Across the study: Sites across the United States, Italy and Spain contributed samples from acute and convalescent COVID-19.

The CDR3 has 15 amino acids. Germline V gene data show CDR1 as MNHNY and CDR2 as SVGAGI (reference sequence). V was clipped by 6 bases and J by 1 base; unmatched bases: 5. The assay was immunoSEQ multiplex PCR, and TCRdb's table has in-frame clones only and misses some. Here the sample spans about 60,000 clones, about 75% being singletons. This sequence was found in an elderly woman with acute or convalescent COVID-19. The sample was peripheral blood. The V call is TRBV6-6, the J call TRBJ2-7; 11 bases match TRBD1. This CDR3 is CASRTGTGGSYEQYF. DNA of the CDR3: TGTGCCAGCAGGACCGGGACAGGGGGTTCCTACGAGCAGTACTTC.